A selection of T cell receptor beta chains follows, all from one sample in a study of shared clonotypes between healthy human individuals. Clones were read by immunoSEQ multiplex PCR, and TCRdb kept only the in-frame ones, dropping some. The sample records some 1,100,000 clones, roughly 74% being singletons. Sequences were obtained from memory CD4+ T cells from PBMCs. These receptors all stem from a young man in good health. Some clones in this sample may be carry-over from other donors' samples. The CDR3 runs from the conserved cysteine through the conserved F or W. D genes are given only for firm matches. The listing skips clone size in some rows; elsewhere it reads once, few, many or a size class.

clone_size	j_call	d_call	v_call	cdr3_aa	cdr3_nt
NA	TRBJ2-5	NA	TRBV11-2	CASSPGMETQYF	TGTGCCAGCAGCCCGGGGATGGAGACCCAGTACTTC
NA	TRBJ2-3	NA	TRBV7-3	CASSFQGKDTQYF	TGTGCCAGCAGCTTCCAGGGTAAAGATACGCAGTATTTT
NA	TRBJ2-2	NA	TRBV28	CASIPGTGELFF	TGTGCCAGCATTCCAGGAACCGGGGAGCTGTTTTTT
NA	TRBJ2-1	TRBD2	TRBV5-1	CASSLLASGGDNEQFF	TGCGCCAGCAGCTTGTTGGCTAGCGGGGGGGACAATGAGCAGTTCTTC
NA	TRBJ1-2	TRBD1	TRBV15	CATSRDQGGHRQGYTF	TGTGCCACCAGCAGAGATCAGGGGGGACACCGCCAAGGCTACACCTTC
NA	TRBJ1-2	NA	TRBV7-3	CASSLKGGYTF	TGTGCCAGCAGCTTAAAAGGGGGCTACACCTTC
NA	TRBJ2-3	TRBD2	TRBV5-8	CASSFLSSGRALGTDTQYF	TGTGCCAGCAGCTTCCTATCTAGCGGGAGGGCCCTCGGCACAGATACGCAGTATTTT
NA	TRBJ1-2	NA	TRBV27	CASWWGGGYTF	TGTGCCAGTTGGTGGGGGGGAGGCTACACCTTC
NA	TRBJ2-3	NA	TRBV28	CASSKTRGGVDTQYF	TGTGCCAGCAGCAAAACTAGGGGGGGTGTTGATACGCAGTATTTT
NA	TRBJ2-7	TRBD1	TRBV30	CAWRVSGTGGVDEQYF	TGTGCCTGGAGAGTATCCGGGACAGGCGGAGTGGACGAGCAGTACTTC
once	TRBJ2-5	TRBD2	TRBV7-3	CASSPMRGSQETQYF	TGTGCCAGCAGCCCGATGCGGGGGTCCCAAGAGACCCAGTACTTC
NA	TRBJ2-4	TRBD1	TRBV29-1	CSVGAWAGGVGIQYF	TGCAGCGTTGGAGCCTGGGCAGGGGGAGTGGGCATTCAGTACTTC
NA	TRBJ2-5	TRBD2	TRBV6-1	CASSGLAGQETQYF	TGTGCCAGCAGTGGACTAGCGGGACAAGAGACCCAGTACTTC
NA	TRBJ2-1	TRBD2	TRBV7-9	CASSPGLADYNEQFF	TGTGCCAGCAGCCCGGGACTAGCCGATTACAATGAGCAGTTCTTC
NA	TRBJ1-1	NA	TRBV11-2	CASSRSNTEAFF	TGTGCCAGCAGCCGTTCCAACACTGAAGCTTTCTTT
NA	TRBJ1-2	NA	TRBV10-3	CAISSGGLTPRNTF	TGTGCCATCAGCTCCGGGGGACTCACTCCTCGCAACACCTTC
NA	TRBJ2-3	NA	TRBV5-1	CASSFRTGTDTQYF	TGCGCCAGCAGCTTCAGGACGGGCACAGATACGCAGTATTTT
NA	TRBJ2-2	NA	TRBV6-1	CASIGALGGELFF	TGTGCCAGTATCGGGGCTCTGGGCGGGGAGCTGTTTTTT
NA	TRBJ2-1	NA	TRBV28	CASSFNEQFF	TGTGCCAGCAGTTTTAATGAGCAGTTCTTC
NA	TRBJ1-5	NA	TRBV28	CASSSPFAPAADSNQPQHF	TGTGCCAGCAGTTCCCCTTTCGCCCCGGCAGCCGATAGCAATCAGCCCCAGCATTTT
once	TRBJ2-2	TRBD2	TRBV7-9	CASSSTSGTLNTGELFF	TGTGCCAGCAGCTCGACTAGCGGGACTTTGAACACCGGGGAGCTGTTTTTT
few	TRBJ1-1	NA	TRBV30	CAWREGGRTEAFF	TGTGCCTGGAGAGAAGGAGGGCGAACTGAAGCTTTCTTT
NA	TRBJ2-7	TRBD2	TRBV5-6	CASSFGTSGSPHEQYF	TGTGCCAGCAGCTTCGGGACTAGCGGGAGTCCCCACGAGCAGTACTTC
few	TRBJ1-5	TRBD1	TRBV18	CASSLTGTGDQPQHF	TGTGCCAGCTCACTTACCGGGACAGGGGACCAGCCCCAGCATTTT
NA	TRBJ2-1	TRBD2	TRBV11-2	CASRRAGVENEQFF	TGTGCCAGCAGACGAGCGGGAGTAGAAAATGAGCAGTTCTTC
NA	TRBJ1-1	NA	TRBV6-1	CASTLRGVNTEAFF	TGTGCCAGCACTCTACGGGGGGTGAACACTGAAGCTTTCTTT
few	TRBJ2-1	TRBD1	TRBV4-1	CASSQGVGQGAYNEQFF	TGCGCCAGCAGCCAAGGAGTAGGACAGGGGGCCTACAATGAGCAGTTCTTC
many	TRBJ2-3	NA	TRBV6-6	CASSKTRDPGGTQYF	TGTGCCAGCAGCAAAACCCGGGACCCCGGCGGTACGCAGTATTTT
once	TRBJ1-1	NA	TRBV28	CASCLMGTEAFF	TGTGCCAGCTGCCTTATGGGGACTGAAGCTTTCTTT